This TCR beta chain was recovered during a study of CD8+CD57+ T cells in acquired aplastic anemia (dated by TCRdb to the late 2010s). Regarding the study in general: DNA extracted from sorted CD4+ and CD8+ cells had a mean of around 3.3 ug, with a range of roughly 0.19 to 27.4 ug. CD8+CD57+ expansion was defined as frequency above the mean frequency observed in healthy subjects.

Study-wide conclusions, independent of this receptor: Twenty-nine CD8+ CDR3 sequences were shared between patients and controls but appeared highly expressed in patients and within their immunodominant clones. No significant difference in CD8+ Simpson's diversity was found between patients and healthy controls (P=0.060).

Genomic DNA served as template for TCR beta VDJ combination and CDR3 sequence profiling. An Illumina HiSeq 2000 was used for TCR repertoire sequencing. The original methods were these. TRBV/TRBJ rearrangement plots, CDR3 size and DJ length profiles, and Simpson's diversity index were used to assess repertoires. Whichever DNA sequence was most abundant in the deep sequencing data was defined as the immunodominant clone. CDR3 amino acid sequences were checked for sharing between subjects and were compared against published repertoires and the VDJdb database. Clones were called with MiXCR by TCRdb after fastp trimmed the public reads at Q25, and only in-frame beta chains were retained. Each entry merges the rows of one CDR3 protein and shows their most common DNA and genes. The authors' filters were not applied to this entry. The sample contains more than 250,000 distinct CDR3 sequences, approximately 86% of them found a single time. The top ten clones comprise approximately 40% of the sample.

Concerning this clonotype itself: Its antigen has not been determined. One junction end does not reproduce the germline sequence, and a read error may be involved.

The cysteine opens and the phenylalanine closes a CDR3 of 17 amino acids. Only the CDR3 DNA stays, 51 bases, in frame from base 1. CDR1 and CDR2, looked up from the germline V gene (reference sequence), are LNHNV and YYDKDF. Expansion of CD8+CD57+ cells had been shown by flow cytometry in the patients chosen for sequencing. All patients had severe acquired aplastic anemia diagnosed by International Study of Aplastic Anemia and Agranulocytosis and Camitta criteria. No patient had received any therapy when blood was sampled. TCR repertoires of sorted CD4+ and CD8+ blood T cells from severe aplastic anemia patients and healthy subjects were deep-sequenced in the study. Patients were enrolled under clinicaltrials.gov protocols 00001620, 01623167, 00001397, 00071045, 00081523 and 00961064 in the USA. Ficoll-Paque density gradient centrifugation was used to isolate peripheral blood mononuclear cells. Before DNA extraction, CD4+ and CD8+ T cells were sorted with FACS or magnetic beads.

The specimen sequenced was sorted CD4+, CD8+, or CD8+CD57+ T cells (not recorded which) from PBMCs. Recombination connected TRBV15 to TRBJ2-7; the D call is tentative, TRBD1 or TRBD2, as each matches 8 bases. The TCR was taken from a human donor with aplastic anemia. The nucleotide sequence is TGTGCCAGCAGCTCCAGGGGGCGGGGGGCACCCTCCTACGAGCAGTACTTC. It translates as CASSSRGRGAPSYEQYF.